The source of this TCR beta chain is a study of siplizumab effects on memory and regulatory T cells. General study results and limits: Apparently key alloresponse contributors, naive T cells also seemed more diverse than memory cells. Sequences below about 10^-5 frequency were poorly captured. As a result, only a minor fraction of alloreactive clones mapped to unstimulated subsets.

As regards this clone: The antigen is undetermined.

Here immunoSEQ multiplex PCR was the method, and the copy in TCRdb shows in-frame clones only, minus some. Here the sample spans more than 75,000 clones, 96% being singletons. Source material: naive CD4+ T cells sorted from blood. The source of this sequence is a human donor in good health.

The CDR3 here is CASSFLGAGAGELFF. The CDR3 DNA is TGTGCCAGCAGCTTTCTGGGAGCGGGGGCCGGGGAGCTGTTTTTT. The chain couples TRBV13 to TRBJ2-2, with 8 bases fitting TRBD2. In germline, CDR1 is PRHDT, CDR2 FYEKMQ (reference sequence). V lost 3 bases to trimming and J lost 6 bases; unmatched junction nucleotides: 6. The CDR3 spans 15 residues.